The T cell receptor beta chain described here comes from a study of CD8+ T cells in alopecia areata. RNA was isolated and reverse transcribed to cDNA, the sequencing template. Here immunoSEQ multiplex PCR was the method, and the copy in TCRdb shows in-frame clones only, minus some. The sample includes 150,000 to 200,000 clones, approximately 60% of them seen just once. PBMCs served as the source from which CD4+ and CD8+ T cells were sorted. In the case of this clone: Its antigen is undetermined.

The CDR3 is 15 residues long. Germline-derived CDR1 and CDR2 are SNHLY and FYNNEI. V gave up 6 bases and J gave up 2 bases; unmatched junction bases: 7. Study-wide points: There were also resident alphabeta T cells of normal skin sequenced in scalp samples. Between patients, shared TCR sequences were less clear than in mice. This was possibly due in part to HLA diversity in the patient population. Normal scalp showed lower clonality than lesional scalp, especially alopecia totalis/universalis.

Sequenced: CD4+ T cells sorted from blood. This TCR derives from a human donor in good health. This chain connects TRBV2 to TRBJ2-3; 8 nucleotides agree with TRBD2. This CDR3 reads CASRETSGSTDTQYF. CDR3 sequence (DNA): TGTGCCAGCAGAGAAACTAGCGGATCCACAGATACGCAGTATTTT.